Below are 8 T cell receptor beta chains sequenced from a single sample in a study of CD8+CD57+ T cells in acquired aplastic anemia. Genomic DNA was employed as the template in profiling TCR beta VDJ and CDR3. TCRdb passed the reads through MiXCR, listing each CDR3 protein once. The repertoire holds some 82,000 distinct CDR3 sequences, with under 50% as singletons. The source material was sorted CD4+, CD8+, or CD8+CD57+ T cells (not recorded which) from PBMCs. These receptors were obtained from a human donor in good health, serving as a control.

A single count supports this clonotype. The rearrangement joins TRBV10-2 to TRBJ2-3; D not resolved. V lost 3 bases, J lost 3 bases, and 7 bases lay in between. Germline CDR1 WSHSY, CDR2 SAAADI. This CDR3 spans 13 amino acids. The CDR3 loop is CASSDTATDTQYF. The CDR3 DNA reads as TGCGCCAGCAGTGACACAGCAACAGATACGCAGTATTTT.

This chain uses TRBV9 with TRBJ2-1; D perhaps matches TRBD2 (5 bases). CDR3 length: 16 amino acids. Trimming took 1 base from V and 2 from J, leaving 13 bases between them. The germline CDR1 and CDR2 sequences are SGDLS and YYNGEE. CDR3 residues: CASSVTGVNPYNEQFF. CDR3 bases: TGTGCCAGCAGCGTAACCGGGGTAAACCCCTACAATGAGCAGTTCTTC.

The chain is built from TRBV10-3 and TRBJ2-1; 12 nucleotides match TRBD1. The CDR3 consists of 14 residues. CDR1 and CDR2 from the germline V gene are ENHRY and SYGVKD. The CDR3 spells CAITRDRGLNEQFF. CDR3 nucleotide sequence: TGTGCTATTACGAGGGACAGGGGGCTTAATGAGCAGTTCTTC.

This chain connects TRBV29-1 to TRBJ2-2; 9 bases map to TRBD1. This CDR3 is 13 amino acids long. V was clipped by 6 bases and J by 9 bases; unmatched bases: 8. Germline V CDR1 and CDR2: SQVTM, ANQGSEA. The CDR3 sequence is CSVRQGDRRELFF. CDR3 in DNA: TGCAGCGTGAGACAGGGGGATAGACGGGAGCTGTTTTTT.

This clonotype has only a few counts. The rearrangement joins TRBV6-1 to TRBJ2-2, with D possibly being TRBD1 (6 bases). Trimming shortened V by 4 bases and J by 2 bases, and 8 bases separated the two germline ends. Germline lookup yields CDR1 MNHNS and CDR2 SASEGT. This CDR3 comprises 14 residues. DNA for the CDR3: TGTGCCAGCAGTGGGACAGCTAACACCGGGGAGCTGTTTTTT. This gives the protein CASSGTANTGELFF.

In this sample, this clonotype turned up a few times. The V call is TRBV11-2, the J call TRBJ2-2, with D perhaps given as TRBD1 or TRBD2 (5 bases each). V lost 5 bases to trimming and J lost 0 bases, with 7 bases between them. This CDR3 spans 14 amino acids. CDR1 and CDR2 from the germline V gene are SGHAT and FQNNGV. In DNA, the CDR3 is TGTGCCAGCAGCGAGGGACCGAACACCGGGGAGCTGTTTTTT. Protein product: CASSEGPNTGELFF.

A note on this clonotype: The final CDR3 position lacks the conserved phenylalanine or tryptophan, pointing to a likely read error. The DNA is omitted, as the CDR3 cannot be located on it reliably, and the CDR3 follows TCRdb's listing. The chain carries TRBV29-1 and TRBJ1-1. With termini counted, the CDR3 has 13 amino acids. Germline CDR1 and CDR2: SQVTM and ANQGSEA. This CDR3 reads CSAETAKNTEAFL.

The V call is TRBV25-1, the J call TRBJ1-2; 7 bases line up with TRBD1. Germline assignment: CDR1 MGHDK and CDR2 SYGVNS. V lost 2 bases, J lost 2 bases, and 5 bases stayed unmatched. The CDR3 has 15 amino acids. The CDR3 DNA sequence: TGTGCCAGCAGTGAACCCTCGACAGGGAACTATGGCTACACCTTC. It codes for CASSEPSTGNYGYTF.